A single sample is the source of the 3 T cell receptor beta chains below, sequenced in a study of blood T cell repertoires in COVID-19. TCRdb's table, derived via immunoSEQ multiplex PCR, lists solely in-frame clones and lacks some. The sample holds about 270,000 clones, more than 75% seen once. What was sequenced was PBMCs or T cells enriched from blood (not recorded which). The receptors shown here come from a woman under 30 who had recovered from COVID-19.

The V and J genes are TRBV14 and TRBJ1-5; no clear D gene. In germline, CDR1 is SGHDN, CDR2 FVKESK. Trimming cost V 4 bases and J 0 bases, with 19 bases left between them. This CDR3 is built from 18 residues. The CDR3 sequence is CASSRATHRLDSNQPQHF. In nucleotides, the CDR3 is TGTGCCAGCAGCCGCGCGACACACCGACTAGATAGCAATCAGCCCCAGCATTTT.

Notes on this clone: At the DNA level, this CDR3 is encoded by other sequences in the same sample as well. The V gene is TRBV30, the J gene TRBJ1-2; no reliable D call. Germline lookup yields CDR1 GTSNPN and CDR2 SVGIG (reference sequence). Trimming took 1 base from V and 8 from J, leaving 8 bases between them. The CDR3 runs 11 residues. The chain's CDR3 is CAWSAGVGYTF. The CDR3 DNA follows: TGTGCCTGGAGTGCCGGGGTAGGCTACACCTTC. The whole variable domain, remainder taken from reference TRBV30 and TRBJ1-2, is SQTIHQWPATLVQPVGSPLSLECTVEGTSNPNLYWYRQAAGRGLQLLFYSVGIGQISSEVPQNLSASRPQDRQFILSSKKLLLSDSGFYLCAWSAGVGYTFGSGTRLTVV.

V is TRBV5-1 and J is TRBJ1-2; D is unresolved. Trimming pared 1 base from V and 6 bases from J, leaving 10 bases between. Germline V CDR1 and CDR2: SGHRS, YFSETQ. This CDR3 spans 13 amino acids. The CDR3 spells CASSLKGGNGYTF. The CDR3 DNA reads TGCGCCAGCAGCTTGAAGGGAGGAAATGGCTACACCTTC.